The rows below give T cell receptor beta chains drawn from one sample of a study of T cell changes during pregnancy in multiple sclerosis. TCRdb's table, derived via immunoSEQ multiplex PCR, lists solely in-frame clones and lacks some. Of under 80,000 clones listed, more than 90% are singletons. The sample here was peripheral blood, taken after pregnancy. The source of these receptors is a female donor in good health, enrolled as a control in a pregnancy study. Each CDR3 is given with its conserved first and last residue. The order of the fields is J gene, clone size, V gene, CDR3 protein. Size values are once, few and many counts, or a class for expanded clones, and some rows have none.

>TRBJ2-1|NA|TRBV5-4
CASSLAGAGGDNEQFF
>TRBJ2-7|once|TRBV11-1
CASSLVSALGAVEQYF
>TRBJ2-3|NA|TRBV4-2
CASSQVTGLGDTDTQYF
>TRBJ2-1|NA|TRBV7-2
CASSPPGLAGGPPQFF
>TRBJ1-1|NA|TRBV27
CASSSDRATEAFF
>TRBJ1-4|once|TRBV27
CASSPGQGVWSNEKLFF
>TRBJ2-3|NA|TRBV14
CASSQDVGGTSTDTQYF
>TRBJ2-5|once|TRBV5-4
CASSFDRDQETQYF
>TRBJ1-4|once|TRBV4-1
CASSTTGSAREKLFF
>TRBJ2-2|NA|TRBV7-7
CASSSGTGRGGELFF
>TRBJ1-5|NA|TRBV5-4
CASSLGGTGGQVQPQHF